This T cell receptor beta chain was retrieved from a study of T cells in Graves' hyperthyroidism and ophthalmopathy. There are 13 residues in the CDR3. Germline V gene sequence: CDR1 LGHDT, CDR2 YNNKEL (reference sequence). Comment on this clonotype: The antigen is not known. At one of its ends the junction is not consistent with the germline gene, which may arise from a read error.

The study's findings and limits: A model of 13 V-J features distinguished ophthalmopathy from stable hyperthyroidism. In blood, most of the thyroid clonotypes expanded above 0.001 were also present.

Blood from later-ophthalmopathy patients was taken at first hyperthyroidism diagnosis. Using around 10 ml of fresh peripheral blood, PBMCs were prepared. Amplified TCR beta CDR3 regions derived from RNA transcripts. The TCR CDR3 was amplified in a first-round RT-PCR using the HTBI primer set. TCRdb re-analysed the multiplex PCR reads in MiXCR, keeping a single row per CDR3 protein. There are nearly 600,000 distinct CDR3 sequences in the sample; about 14% occur only once, and almost 6% lies in the top ten. The sequencing sample was made of blood. This receptor was taken from a woman aged 25-40 years with Graves' hyperthyroidism that later progressed to Graves' ophthalmopathy. The V and J genes are TRBV3-1 and TRBJ2-1, with a possible D match to TRBD2 (5 bases). The CDR3 here is CTSSQRGNNEQFF. In DNA, the CDR3 is TGTACCAGCAGCCAAAGAGGGAACAATGAGCAGTTCTTC.